Listed below are T cell receptor beta chains from one sample, sequenced in a study of CD8 T cells in ankylosing spondylitis. A single record per CDR3 protein comes from TCRdb applying MiXCR to the 5' RACE reads. Among more than 150,000 distinct CDR3 sequences, 10% to 15% were seen once, and the ten largest hold approximately 11%. The sample taken for sequencing was blood, either unsorted or a sorted T cell fraction (not recorded which). Receptors originate from a female donor with ankylosing spondylitis or in good health (not recorded which). CDR3s include the opening cysteine and the closing phenylalanine or tryptophan. Fields, in order: clone size, J gene, V gene, CDR3 length, D gene, CDR3 protein, CDR3 DNA. The D gene is left open where the match is weak. Some rows have no size entry. The others give once, few or many, or a class for an expanded clone.

abundance: -; j_gene: TRBJ2-2; v_gene: TRBV2; len: 14; d_gene: TRBD1; CDR3aa: CASIPGQGPGELFF; CDR3nt: TGTGCCAGCATTCCGGGACAGGGACCCGGGGAGCTGTTTTTT
abundance: -; j_gene: TRBJ2-7; v_gene: TRBV7-2; len: 14; d_gene: -; CDR3aa: CASSLSPFRYEQYF; CDR3nt: TGTGCCAGCAGCCTCTCCCCCTTTCGCTACGAGCAGTACTTC
abundance: many; j_gene: TRBJ2-7; v_gene: TRBV7-2; len: 14; d_gene: -; CDR3aa: CASHPSTVSYEQYF; CDR3nt: TGTGCCAGCCACCCCTCGACAGTCTCCTACGAGCAGTACTTC
abundance: many; j_gene: TRBJ1-2; v_gene: TRBV2; len: 13; d_gene: TRBD1; CDR3aa: CASGRQGDYGYTF; CDR3nt: TGTGCCAGCGGAAGACAGGGGGACTATGGCTACACCTTC
abundance: -; j_gene: TRBJ1-6; v_gene: TRBV7-7; len: 14; d_gene: -; CDR3aa: CASSLGAENSPLHF; CDR3nt: TGTGCCAGCAGCTTAGGGGCCGAGAATTCACCCCTCCACTTT
abundance: -; j_gene: TRBJ1-1; v_gene: TRBV6-2/TRBV6-3; len: 13; d_gene: -; CDR3aa: CASSYRRTAEAFF; CDR3nt: TGTGCCAGCAGTTACCGACGGACCGCTGAAGCTTTCTTT
abundance: many; j_gene: TRBJ2-4; v_gene: TRBV7-2; len: 17; d_gene: TRBD2; CDR3aa: CASSPQLATRTKNIQYF; CDR3nt: TGTGCCAGCAGCCCGCAACTAGCGACCCGCACCAAAAACATTCAGTACTTC
abundance: many; j_gene: TRBJ2-3; v_gene: TRBV6-1; len: 15; d_gene: TRBD2; CDR3aa: CASSPTSGRADTQYF; CDR3nt: TGTGCCAGCAGCCCGACTAGCGGGAGGGCAGATACGCAGTATTTT
abundance: -; j_gene: TRBJ1-1; v_gene: TRBV18; len: 14; d_gene: -; CDR3aa: CASSHAMSNTEAFF; CDR3nt: TGTGCCAGCTCCCATGCGATGAGTAACACTGAAGCTTTCTTT
abundance: many; j_gene: TRBJ1-5; v_gene: TRBV6-2/TRBV6-3; len: 13; d_gene: -; CDR3aa: CASSYQSNQPQHF; CDR3nt: TGTGCCAGCAGTTACCAGAGCAATCAGCCCCAGCATTTT
abundance: many; j_gene: TRBJ2-2; v_gene: TRBV29-1; len: 12; d_gene: -; CDR3aa: CSARGDTGELFF; CDR3nt: TGCAGCGCCCGAGGGGACACCGGGGAGCTGTTTTTT
abundance: many; j_gene: TRBJ2-3; v_gene: TRBV29-1; len: 13; d_gene: TRBD1; CDR3aa: CSVGQGSTDTQYF; CDR3nt: TGCAGCGTGGGACAGGGGTCGACAGATACGCAGTATTTT
abundance: few; j_gene: TRBJ2-5; v_gene: TRBV19; len: 16; d_gene: TRBD2; CDR3aa: CASGLLAGGPRETQYF; CDR3nt: TGTGCCAGCGGCCTCCTAGCGGGAGGGCCTCGTGAGACCCAGTACTTC
abundance: -; j_gene: TRBJ2-1; v_gene: TRBV12-3/TRBV12-4; len: 18; d_gene: TRBD2; CDR3aa: CASSFATSGRKRHNEQFF; CDR3nt: TGTGCCAGCAGTTTCGCGACTAGCGGGAGAAAAAGACACAATGAGCAGTTCTTC
abundance: many; j_gene: TRBJ1-2; v_gene: TRBV28; len: 15; d_gene: -; CDR3aa: CASSFNFEAGHGYTF; CDR3nt: TGTGCCAGCAGTTTCAATTTTGAGGCAGGGCATGGCTACACCTTC
abundance: many; j_gene: TRBJ2-2; v_gene: TRBV5-1; len: 11; d_gene: -; CDR3aa: CASSLAGELFF; CDR3nt: TGCGCCAGCAGCTTGGCCGGGGAGCTGTTTTTT
abundance: many; j_gene: TRBJ2-5; v_gene: TRBV7-2; len: 13; d_gene: -; CDR3aa: CASSLGRKETQYF; CDR3nt: TGTGCCAGCAGCTTAGGACGGAAAGAGACCCAGTACTTC
abundance: -; j_gene: TRBJ2-1; v_gene: TRBV7-2; len: 15; d_gene: TRBD1; CDR3aa: CASSLAGQGWNEQFF; CDR3nt: TGTGCCAGCAGCTTAGCGGGACAGGGGTGGAATGAGCAGTTCTTC
abundance: few; j_gene: TRBJ2-1; v_gene: TRBV7-8; len: 16; d_gene: -; CDR3aa: CASSLRADLSYNEQFF; CDR3nt: TGTGCCAGCAGCTTAAGAGCGGACCTCTCCTACAATGAGCAGTTCTTC
abundance: many; j_gene: TRBJ1-1; v_gene: TRBV7-2; len: 14; d_gene: TRBD1; CDR3aa: CASSPRQGADQAFF; CDR3nt: TGTGCCAGCAGCCCTCGTCAGGGGGCAGATCAAGCTTTCTTT
abundance: many; j_gene: TRBJ2-1; v_gene: TRBV12-3/TRBV12-4; len: 14; d_gene: TRBD1; CDR3aa: CASRTGWSDNEQFF; CDR3nt: TGTGCCAGCAGGACAGGGTGGTCCGACAATGAGCAGTTCTTC
abundance: many; j_gene: TRBJ2-1; v_gene: TRBV20-1; len: 14; d_gene: TRBD2; CDR3aa: CSAEVAGPHDEQFF; CDR3nt: TGCAGTGCTGAGGTAGCGGGACCACACGATGAGCAGTTCTTC
abundance: many; j_gene: TRBJ2-1; v_gene: TRBV5-1; len: 15; d_gene: -; CDR3aa: CASSRTGTANNEQFF; CDR3nt: TGCGCCAGCAGCCGGACCGGGACGGCAAACAATGAGCAGTTCTTC
abundance: -; j_gene: TRBJ1-2; v_gene: TRBV20-1; len: 17; d_gene: -; CDR3aa: CSADSWVLGEANYGYTF; CDR3nt: TGCAGTGCCGATTCTTGGGTATTGGGGGAAGCTAACTATGGCTACACCTTC
abundance: many; j_gene: TRBJ2-1; v_gene: TRBV2; len: 16; d_gene: TRBD2; CDR3aa: CASSAFAGGPNNEQFF; CDR3nt: TGTGCCAGCAGTGCCTTTGCGGGAGGGCCCAATAATGAGCAGTTCTTC
abundance: -; j_gene: TRBJ1-4; v_gene: TRBV20-1; len: 13; d_gene: -; CDR3aa: CSARGLSYEKLFF; CDR3nt: TGCAGTGCTAGGGGACTGTCTTATGAAAAACTGTTTTTT
abundance: many; j_gene: TRBJ2-1; v_gene: TRBV2; len: 15; d_gene: TRBD2; CDR3aa: CASSGLAGAYNEQFF; CDR3nt: TGTGCCAGCAGTGGTCTAGCGGGAGCCTACAATGAGCAGTTCTTC
abundance: -; j_gene: TRBJ2-5; v_gene: TRBV5-1; len: 15; d_gene: -; CDR3aa: CASSLVLAVGETQYF; CDR3nt: TGCGCCAGCAGCTTGGTCCTTGCGGTAGGAGAGACCCAGTACTTC
abundance: many; j_gene: TRBJ1-5; v_gene: TRBV27; len: 16; d_gene: -; CDR3aa: CASSPTSQGLGQPQHF; CDR3nt: TGTGCCAGCAGTCCGACCTCACAGGGACTAGGTCAGCCCCAGCATTTT